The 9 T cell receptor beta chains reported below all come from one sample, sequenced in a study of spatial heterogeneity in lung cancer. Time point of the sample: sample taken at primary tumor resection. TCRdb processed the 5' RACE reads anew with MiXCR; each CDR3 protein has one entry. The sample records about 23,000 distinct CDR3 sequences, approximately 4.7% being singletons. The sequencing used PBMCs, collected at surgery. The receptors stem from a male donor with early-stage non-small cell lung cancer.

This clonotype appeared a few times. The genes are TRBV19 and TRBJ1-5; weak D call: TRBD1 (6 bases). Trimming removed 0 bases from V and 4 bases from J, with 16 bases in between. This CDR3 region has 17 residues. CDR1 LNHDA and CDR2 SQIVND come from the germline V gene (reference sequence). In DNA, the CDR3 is TGTGCCAGTAGTATAGAGAGCGGGGGGCGAGGAAATCAGCCCCAGCATTTT. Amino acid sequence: CASSIESGGRGNQPQHF. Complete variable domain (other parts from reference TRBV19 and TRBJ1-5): DGGITQSPKYLFRKEGQNVTLSCEQNLNHDAMYWYRQDPGQGLRLIYYSQIVNDFQKGDIAEGYSVSREKKESFPLTVTSAQKNPTAFYLCASSIESGGRGNQPQHFGDGTRLSIL.

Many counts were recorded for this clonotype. The CDR3 DNA reads as TGTGCCAGCAGCTTAAGGGGACAGGGCCATGAGCAGTTCTTC. It specifies CASSLRGQGHEQFF. The chain links TRBV7-6 to TRBJ2-1; 9 bases are a match to TRBD1. V trimming: 2 bases; J trimming: 8 bases; junction bases outside the gene matches: 4. CDR3 length equals 14 residues. Germline V gene sequence: CDR1 SGHVS, CDR2 FNYEAQ. Full variable domain (remainder filled in from reference TRBV7-6 and TRBJ2-1): GAGVSQSPRYKVTKRGQDVALRCDPISGHVSLYWYRQALGQGPEFLTYFNYEAQQDKSGLPNDRFSAERPEGSISTLTIQRTEQRDSAMYRCASSLRGQGHEQFFGPGTRLTVL.

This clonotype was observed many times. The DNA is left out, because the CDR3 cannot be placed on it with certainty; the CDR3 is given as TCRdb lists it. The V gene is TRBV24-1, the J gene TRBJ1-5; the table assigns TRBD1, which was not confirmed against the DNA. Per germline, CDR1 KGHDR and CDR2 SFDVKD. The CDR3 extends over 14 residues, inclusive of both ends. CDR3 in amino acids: CATSVPGGNQPQHF.

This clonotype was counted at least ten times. CDR3 region: CASSHRVAGARAPETQYF. Written as DNA, the CDR3 is TGTGCCAGCAGTCACCGGGTAGCGGGAGCTAGGGCCCCAGAGACCCAGTACTTC. This rearrangement joins TRBV7-3 to TRBJ2-5, with 9 bases aligning to TRBD2. Germline-derived CDR1 and CDR2 are SGHTA and FQGTGA. V was clipped by 6 bases and J by 4 bases; unmatched bases: 18. The CDR3 is 18 residues long.

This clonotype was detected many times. CDR3 protein: CSARDPRGGQGGVDTIYF. The CDR3 DNA reads TGCAGTGCTAGGGACCCCCGCGGAGGACAGGGAGGCGTGGACACCATATATTTT. The rearrangement uses TRBV20-1 and TRBJ1-3; 8 nucleotides align to TRBD1. V lost 3 bases to trimming and J lost 8 bases; unmatched junction nucleotides: 21. Germline V gene lookup returns CDR1 DFQATT and CDR2 SNEGSKA (reference sequence). This CDR3 is 18 amino acids long.

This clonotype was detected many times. CDR3 loop: CASSHGTRGNQPQHF. DNA for the CDR3: TGCGCCAGCAGCCACGGGACGCGGGGCAATCAGCCCCAGCATTTT. This chain joins TRBV4-3 and TRBJ1-5, with D perhaps matching TRBD1 (5 bases). Germline CDR1 is LGHNA and CDR2 is YSLEER. V lost 3 bases to trimming and J lost 2 bases, with 11 bases between them. CDR3 length: 15 amino acids.

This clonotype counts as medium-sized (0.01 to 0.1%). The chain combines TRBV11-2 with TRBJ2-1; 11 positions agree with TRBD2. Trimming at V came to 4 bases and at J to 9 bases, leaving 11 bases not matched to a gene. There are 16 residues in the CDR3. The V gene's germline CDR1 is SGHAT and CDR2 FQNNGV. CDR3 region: CASSYWDGSGGGEQFF. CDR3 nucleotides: TGTGCCAGCAGCTATTGGGATGGTAGCGGGGGGGGTGAGCAGTTCTTC.

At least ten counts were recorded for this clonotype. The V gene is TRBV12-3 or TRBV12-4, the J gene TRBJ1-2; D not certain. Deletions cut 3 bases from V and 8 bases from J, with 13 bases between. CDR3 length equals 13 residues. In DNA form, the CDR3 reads TGTGCCAGCAGTTTCGTAAGGTCCGGAGGCTACACCTTC. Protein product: CASSFVRSGGYTF.

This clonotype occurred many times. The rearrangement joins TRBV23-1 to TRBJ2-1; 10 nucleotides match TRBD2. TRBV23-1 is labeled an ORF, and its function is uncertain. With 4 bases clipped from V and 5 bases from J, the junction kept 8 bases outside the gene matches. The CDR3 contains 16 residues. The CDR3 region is CASSRQLAGFDNEQFF. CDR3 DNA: TGCGCCAGCAGTCGCCAACTAGCGGGGTTCGACAATGAGCAGTTCTTC.